This TCR beta chain was found in a study of CD8+ T cells in alopecia areata. Background on the study: Treated individuals took tofacitinib by mouth, 5 to 10 mg twice daily. After 6 to 18 months of tofacitinib, follow-up continued 6 months off drug.

This CDR3 has 13 amino acids. CDR1 GTSNPN and CDR2 SVGIG come from the germline V gene (reference sequence). Trimming cost V 2 bases and J 5 bases; bases outside gene matches: 6. Following RNA extraction, reverse transcription yielded cDNA that acted as the sequencing template. Clones were read by immunoSEQ multiplex PCR, and TCRdb kept only the in-frame ones, dropping some. The sample contains about 180,000 clones, 59% of which appear only once. The receptor's source is a human donor with alopecia areata. Source: CD4+ T cells sorted from blood, taken at week 0. V usage is TRBV30 and J usage is TRBJ2-7, with 7 bases lining up with TRBD1. The CDR3 sequence is CAWSQQGRHEQYF. The CDR3 coding sequence is TGTGCCTGGAGTCAACAGGGGAGACACGAGCAGTACTTC.